One sample yielded the 17 T cell receptor beta chains listed below, sequenced in a study of T cells in localized non-small cell lung cancer. Profiled with immunoSEQ multiplex PCR; TCRdb holds only in-frame clones, not every one. Altogether around 21,000 clones are present, roughly 90% being singletons, with the ten largest covering approximately 7%. Sequences were derived from peripheral blood, sampled before any cancer treatment. Receptor source: a male donor at least 60 years old with stage I squamous cell lung carcinoma.

The chain has TRBV11-1 and TRBJ2-5; 7 bases align to TRBD1. CDR3 size: 15 residues. Germline V gives CDR1 SGHAT, CDR2 FQDESV (reference sequence). The J segment lost 1 base and the V segment lost 5 bases, leaving 7 bases of the junction unmatched. The CDR3 sequence: CASSGEGDSQETQYF. CDR3 sequence (DNA): TGTGCCAGCAGCGGGGAAGGGGACAGCCAAGAGACCCAGTACTTC. Based on the CDR3 plus reference TRBV11-1 and TRBJ2-5, the full variable domain is EAEVAQSPRYKITEKSQAVAFWCDPISGHATLYWYRQILGQGPELLVQFQDESVVDDSQLPKDRFSAERLKGVDSTLKIQPAELGDSAMYLCASSGEGDSQETQYFGPGTRLLVL.

The V and J genes are TRBV5-8 and TRBJ2-5; 9 positions agree with TRBD2. The length of the CDR3 is 20 residues. Per the germline V gene, CDR1 is SGHTS and CDR2 is YDEGEE. The V and J ends lost 7 bases and 0 bases, in that order; junction bases with no gene match: 22. For the CDR3, the DNA is TGTGCCAGCCTTACGGGACTAGCAGGTAGAAAGACACGCAACCAAGAGACCCAGTACTTC. It encodes CASLTGLAGRKTRNQETQYF.

The genes are TRBV19 and TRBJ1-5, with D hard to call. Germline V gives CDR1 LNHDA, CDR2 SQIVND (reference sequence). This CDR3 is built from 15 residues. V gave up 7 bases and J gave up 0 bases, with 13 bases separating them. The CDR3 reads CASNTLQYSNQPQHF. CDR3 nucleotide sequence: TGTGCCAGTAATACTTTACAGTATAGCAATCAGCCCCAGCATTTT.

In its sample, this clone is medium-sized. J is TRBJ1-1 and V is TRBV29-1, with 9 nucleotides matching TRBD1. The V gene's germline CDR1 is SQVTM and CDR2 ANQGSEA. The CDR3 is made up of 13 amino acids. The V segment lost 5 bases and the J segment 4 bases; nucleotides outside the gene matches: 5. The CDR3 here is CSVWTGAGTEAFF. The CDR3 region has the DNA TGCAGCGTTTGGACAGGGGCGGGCACTGAAGCTTTCTTT.

The chain has TRBV7-2 and TRBJ1-3, with D possibly matching TRBD1 (5 bases). Looked up from germline, CDR1 is SGHTA and CDR2 is FQGNSA. The CDR3 covers 14 residues. Deletions cut 5 bases from V and 0 bases from J, with 8 bases between. CDR3 sequence: CASSPGNSGNTIYF. The CDR3, as DNA: TGTGCCAGCAGCCCAGGGAACTCTGGAAACACCATATATTTT.

The chain recombines TRBV18 with TRBJ1-5, with 9 bases that match TRBD1. Trimming at V came to 3 bases and at J to 6 bases, leaving 6 bases not matched to a gene. The CDR3 totals 15 residues. The germline V gene has CDR1 KGHSH and CDR2 LQKENI. The CDR3, as DNA: TGTGCCAGCTCACCCTTACAGGGGGCCAGTCAGCCCCAGCATTTT. Its translation: CASSPLQGASQPQHF.

V gene TRBV5-1 combines with J gene TRBJ2-5, with D perhaps being TRBD1 or TRBD2 (5 bases each). Germline values: CDR1 SGHRS, CDR2 YFSETQ. V gave up 5 bases and J gave up 1 base, with 12 bases separating them. The length of the CDR3 is 14 residues. In nucleotides, the CDR3 is TGCGCCAGCAGGAGGGGACCGAGCCAAGAGACCCAGTACTTC. It encodes CASRRGPSQETQYF.

The rearrangement joins TRBV18 to TRBJ1-2, with D uncertain. The CDR3 consists of 14 residues. V gave up 1 base and J gave up 5 bases, with 11 bases separating them. The germline V gene has CDR1 KGHSH and CDR2 LQKENI. The chain's CDR3 is CASSPRASPYGYTF. The CDR3 DNA reads as TGTGCCAGCTCACCACGGGCGTCTCCTTATGGCTACACCTTC.

V and J are TRBV4-1 and TRBJ1-5, with D perhaps matching TRBD1 (5 bases). The ends were cut back, 3 bases at V and 7 bases at J, with 19 bases in the middle. The CDR3 has 16 residues. Germline-derived CDR1 and CDR2 are MGHRA and YSYEKL. The CDR3 nucleotides are TGCGCCAGCAGCCAGATGGGGCAGGGAATCCTCCAGCCCCAGCATTTT. This encodes CASSQMGQGILQPQHF.

The chain employs TRBV9 and TRBJ2-1; weak D call: TRBD1 (6 bases). The CDR3 length is 15 residues. V shed 4 bases and J shed 8 bases, with 19 bases lying between them. In germline, CDR1 is SGDLS, CDR2 YYNGEE. The DNA of the CDR3 is TGTGCCAGCAGCCTCTCGGGCAACAGGGACCATGAGCAGTTCTTC. Its translation is CASSLSGNRDHEQFF.

The genes are TRBV10-1 and TRBJ1-2; 8 positions agree with TRBD1. Germline CDR1 is WNHNN and CDR2 is SYGVQD (reference sequence). V dropped 3 bases and J dropped 7; count of bases not matched to a gene: 4. The CDR3 contains 13 residues. CDR3 DNA: TGCGCCAGCAGTGACGGACAGGGTGGTGGCTACACCTTC. Protein product: CASSDGQGGGYTF.

This rearrangement joins TRBV7-9 to TRBJ1-1; a weak D match, TRBD1 (6 bases). The V end was cut by 3 bases, the J end by 6 bases, with 11 bases between. This CDR3 is 13 amino acids long. Germline-derived CDR1 and CDR2 are SEHNR and FQNEAQ (reference sequence). The CDR3 here is CASSFGGGAEAFF. The CDR3 coding sequence is TGTGCCAGCAGCTTCGGGGGCGGCGCTGAAGCTTTCTTT. Combining the CDR3 with reference TRBV7-9 and TRBJ1-1 gives the whole variable domain DTGVSQNPRHKITKRGQNVTFRCDPISEHNRLYWYRQTLGQGPEFLTYFQNEAQLEKSRLLSDRFSAERPKGSFSTLEIQRTEQGDSAMYLCASSFGGGAEAFFGQGTRLTVV.

This chain uses TRBV19 with TRBJ2-7; 10 bases are shared with TRBD1. Germline V CDR1 and CDR2: LNHDA, SQIVND (reference sequence). Trimming cost V 5 bases and J 5 bases; bases outside gene matches: 3. The CDR3 spans 13 residues. DNA of the CDR3: TGTGCCAGTAGTCGACAGGGGGCCCACGAGCAGTACTTC. It specifies CASSRQGAHEQYF.

The gene calls are TRBV27 and TRBJ2-5; 7 nucleotides line up with TRBD2. V dropped 1 base and J dropped 1; count of bases not matched to a gene: 9. Germline V gives CDR1 MNHEY, CDR2 SMNVEV (reference sequence). This CDR3 comprises 17 residues. The CDR3 bases are TGTGCCAGCAGTTTATTTGGGGGGGAGTACGGCCAAGAGACCCAGTACTTC. It is translated as CASSLFGGEYGQETQYF.

V gene TRBV2 combines with J gene TRBJ1-2, with 7 positions matching TRBD1. V lost 0 bases, J lost 4 bases, and 5 bases stayed unmatched. The CDR3 runs 15 residues. The germline V gene has CDR1 SNHLY and CDR2 FYNNEI. The CDR3 coding sequence is TGTGCCAGCAGTGAAGCTACAGGGGCCTCCTATGGCTACACCTTC. Its translation: CASSEATGASYGYTF.

The chain carries TRBV9 and TRBJ1-1, with TRBD1 matching 7 bases. V gave up 2 bases and J gave up 4 bases; unmatched junction bases: 5. CDR1 is SGDLS and CDR2 is YYNGEE in the germline V gene. The CDR3 extends over 14 amino acids. The CDR3 nucleotides are TGTGCCAGCAGCGTGACAGGGCCTTCCACTGAAGCTTTCTTT. As protein: CASSVTGPSTEAFF.

The chain uses TRBV10-2 and TRBJ2-1, with 9 positions matching TRBD1. Germline V gene sequence: CDR1 WSHSY, CDR2 SAAADI. The length of the CDR3 is 12 residues. Trimming took 9 bases from V and 4 from J; bases not matched to a gene: 1. The CDR3 reads CASGQGYNEQFF. CDR3 DNA sequence: TGCGCCAGTGGACAGGGGTACAATGAGCAGTTCTTC.